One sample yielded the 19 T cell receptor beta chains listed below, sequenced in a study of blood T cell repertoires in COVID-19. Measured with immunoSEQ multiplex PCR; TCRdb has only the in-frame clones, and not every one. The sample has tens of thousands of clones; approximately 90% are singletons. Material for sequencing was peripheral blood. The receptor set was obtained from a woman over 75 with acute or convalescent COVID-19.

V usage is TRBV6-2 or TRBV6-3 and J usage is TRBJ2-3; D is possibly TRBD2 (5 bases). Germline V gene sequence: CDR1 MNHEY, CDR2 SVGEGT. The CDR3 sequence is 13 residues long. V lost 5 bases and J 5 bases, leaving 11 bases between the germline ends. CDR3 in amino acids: CASSSSAGDTQYF. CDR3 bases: TGTGCCAGCAGTAGCTCGGCGGGAGATACGCAGTATTTT.

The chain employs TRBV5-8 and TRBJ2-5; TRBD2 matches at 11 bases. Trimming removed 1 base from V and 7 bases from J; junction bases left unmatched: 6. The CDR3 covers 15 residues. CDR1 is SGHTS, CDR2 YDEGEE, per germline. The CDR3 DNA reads TGTGCCAGCAGCTTGCGGGGGACTAGCGGCGTGACCCAGTACTTC. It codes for CASSLRGTSGVTQYF.

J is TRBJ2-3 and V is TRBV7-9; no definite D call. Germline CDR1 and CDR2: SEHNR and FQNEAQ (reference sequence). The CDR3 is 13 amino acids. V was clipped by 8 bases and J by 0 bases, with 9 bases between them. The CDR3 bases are TGTGCCAGCGATAGGAGTAGCACAGATACGCAGTATTTT. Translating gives CASDRSSTDTQYF. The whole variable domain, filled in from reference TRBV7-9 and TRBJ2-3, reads DTGVSQNPRHKITKRGQNVTFRCDPISEHNRLYWYRQTLGQGPEFLTYFQNEAQLEKSRLLSDRFSAERPKGSFSTLEIQRTEQGDSAMYLCASDRSSTDTQYFGPGTRLTVL.

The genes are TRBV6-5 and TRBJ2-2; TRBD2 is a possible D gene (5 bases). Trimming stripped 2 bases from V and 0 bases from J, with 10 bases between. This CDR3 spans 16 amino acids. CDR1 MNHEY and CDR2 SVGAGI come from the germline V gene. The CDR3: CASSYVGLSNTGELFF. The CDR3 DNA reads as TGTGCCAGCAGTTACGTCGGACTCTCGAACACCGGGGAGCTGTTTTTT.

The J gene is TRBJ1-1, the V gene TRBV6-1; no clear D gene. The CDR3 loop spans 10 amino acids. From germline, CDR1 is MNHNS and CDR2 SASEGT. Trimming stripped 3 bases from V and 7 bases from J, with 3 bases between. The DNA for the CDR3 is TGTGCCAGCAGTGATTATGAAGCTTTCTTT. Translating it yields CASSDYEAFF.

Here the CDR3 DNA reads TGTGCCAGCAGTTTTGGGACAGAAGGCTACACCTTC. Translation: CASSFGTEGYTF. The V gene is TRBV7-2, the J gene TRBJ1-2, with 7 bases identical to TRBD1. Germline lookup yields CDR1 SGHTA and CDR2 FQGNSA. Unmatched junction bases numbered 6, after V lost 6 bases and J lost 8 bases. The CDR3 has 12 amino acids.

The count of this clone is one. This chain's CDR3 is CASSQVGGTDTQYF. The DNA for the CDR3 is TGTGCCAGCAGCCAAGTTGGCGGGACAGATACGCAGTATTTT. V usage is TRBV3-1 (or the pseudogene TRBV3-2) and J usage is TRBJ2-3, with a weak D call TRBD2 (5 bases). The germline V and J ends were trimmed by 1 base and 3 bases, with 8 bases remaining between them. This CDR3 region has 14 residues. Germline-derived CDR1 and CDR2 are LGHDT and YNNKEL (reference sequence).

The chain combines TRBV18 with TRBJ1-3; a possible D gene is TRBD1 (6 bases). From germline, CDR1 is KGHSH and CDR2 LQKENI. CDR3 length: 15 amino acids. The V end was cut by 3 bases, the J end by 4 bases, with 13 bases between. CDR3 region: CASSPTQGTGNTIYF. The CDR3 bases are TGTGCCAGCTCACCTACACAGGGAACCGGAAACACCATATATTTT.

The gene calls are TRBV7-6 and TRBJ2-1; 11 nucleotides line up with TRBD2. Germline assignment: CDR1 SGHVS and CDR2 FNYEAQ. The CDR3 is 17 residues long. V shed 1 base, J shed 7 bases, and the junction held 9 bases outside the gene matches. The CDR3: CASSLGGPGLAANEQFF. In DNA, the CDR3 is TGTGCCAGCAGCTTAGGAGGCCCGGGACTAGCGGCGAATGAGCAGTTCTTC.

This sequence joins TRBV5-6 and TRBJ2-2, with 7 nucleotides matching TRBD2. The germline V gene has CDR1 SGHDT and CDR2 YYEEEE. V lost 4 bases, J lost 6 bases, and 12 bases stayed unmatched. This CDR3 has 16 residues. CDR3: CASSPGPAGRPGELFF. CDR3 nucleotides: TGTGCCAGCAGCCCCGGGCCAGCGGGGAGACCCGGGGAGCTGTTTTTT.

In DNA, the CDR3 is TGTGCCAGCAGCTTAGATGGTAGGGCAGGGCGGACTGAAGCTTTCTTT. This translates into CASSLDGRAGRTEAFF. The rearrangement joins TRBV11-3 to TRBJ1-1, with D perhaps TRBD1 (5 bases). The CDR3 loop spans 16 amino acids. The V end was cut by 0 bases, the J end by 5 bases, with 16 bases between. Germline V gives CDR1 SGHNT, CDR2 YENEEA.

In nucleotides, the CDR3 is TGCGCCAGCAGCTTGGCCAACACAGGGGGTACTGAAGCTTTCTTT. Translated: CASSLANTGGTEAFF. The V and J genes are TRBV5-1 and TRBJ1-1; 8 nucleotides agree with TRBD1. The CDR3 loop spans 15 amino acids. CDR1 is SGHRS and CDR2 is YFSETQ in the germline V gene. Trimming took 0 bases from V and 5 from J; bases not matched to a gene: 6.

The CDR3, as DNA: TGCGCCAGCAGCCCTGACAGGTTTGAATCACCCCTCCACTTT. It yields the protein CASSPDRFESPLHF. V and J are TRBV5-1 and TRBJ1-6; possible D gene TRBD1, 6 bases. V was shortened by 4 bases and J by 10 bases, with 15 bases between the two germline ends. The CDR3 totals 14 residues. In germline, CDR1 is SGHRS, CDR2 YFSETQ.

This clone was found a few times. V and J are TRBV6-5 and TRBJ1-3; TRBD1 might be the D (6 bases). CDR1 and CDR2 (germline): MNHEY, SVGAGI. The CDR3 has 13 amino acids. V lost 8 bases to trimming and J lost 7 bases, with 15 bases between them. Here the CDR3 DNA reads TGTGCCAGCCGCCCCCAGGGGCAGAACACCATATATTTT. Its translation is CASRPQGQNTIYF.

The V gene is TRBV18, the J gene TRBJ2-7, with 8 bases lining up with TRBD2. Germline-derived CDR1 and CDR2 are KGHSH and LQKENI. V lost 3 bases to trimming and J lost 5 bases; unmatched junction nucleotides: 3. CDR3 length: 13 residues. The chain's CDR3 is CASSPPTSDEQYF. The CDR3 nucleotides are TGTGCCAGCTCACCGCCGACTAGCGACGAGCAGTACTTC.

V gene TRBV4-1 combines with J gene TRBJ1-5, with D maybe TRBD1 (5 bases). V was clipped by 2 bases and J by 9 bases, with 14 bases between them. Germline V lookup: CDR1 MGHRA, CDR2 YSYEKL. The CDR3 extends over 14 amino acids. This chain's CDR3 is CASSQIQGQGPQHF. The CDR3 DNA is TGCGCCAGCAGCCAAATCCAGGGTCAAGGGCCCCAGCATTTT.

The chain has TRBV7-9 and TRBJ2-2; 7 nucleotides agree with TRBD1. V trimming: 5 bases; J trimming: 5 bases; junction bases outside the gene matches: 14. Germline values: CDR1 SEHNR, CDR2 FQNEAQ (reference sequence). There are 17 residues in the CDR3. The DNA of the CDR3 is TGTGCCAGCAGCCTCTACTCGGGACAGACGAGAACCGGGGAGCTGTTTTTT. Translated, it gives CASSLYSGQTRTGELFF. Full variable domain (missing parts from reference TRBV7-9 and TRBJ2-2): DTGVSQNPRHKITKRGQNVTFRCDPISEHNRLYWYRQTLGQGPEFLTYFQNEAQLEKSRLLSDRFSAERPKGSFSTLEIQRTEQGDSAMYLCASSLYSGQTRTGELFFGEGSRLTVL.

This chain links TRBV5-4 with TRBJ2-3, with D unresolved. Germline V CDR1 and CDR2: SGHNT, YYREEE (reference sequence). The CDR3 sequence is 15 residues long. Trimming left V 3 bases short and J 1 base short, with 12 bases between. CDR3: CASSSQMGRTDTQYF. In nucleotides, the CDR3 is TGTGCCAGCAGCTCGCAGATGGGCCGCACAGATACGCAGTATTTT. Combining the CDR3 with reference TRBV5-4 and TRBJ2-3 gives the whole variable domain ETGVTQSPTHLIKTRGQQVTLRCSSQSGHNTVSWYQQALGQGPQFIFQYYREEENGRGNFPPRFSGLQFPNYSSELNVNALELDDSALYLCASSSQMGRTDTQYFGPGTRLTVL.

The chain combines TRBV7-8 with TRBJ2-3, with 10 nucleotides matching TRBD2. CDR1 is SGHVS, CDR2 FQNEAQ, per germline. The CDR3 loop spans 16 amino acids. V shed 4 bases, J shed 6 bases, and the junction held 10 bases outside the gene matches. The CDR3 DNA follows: TGTGCCAGCAGCTCCCGTTGGACTAGCGGTCCTGATACGCAGTATTTT. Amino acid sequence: CASSSRWTSGPDTQYF.